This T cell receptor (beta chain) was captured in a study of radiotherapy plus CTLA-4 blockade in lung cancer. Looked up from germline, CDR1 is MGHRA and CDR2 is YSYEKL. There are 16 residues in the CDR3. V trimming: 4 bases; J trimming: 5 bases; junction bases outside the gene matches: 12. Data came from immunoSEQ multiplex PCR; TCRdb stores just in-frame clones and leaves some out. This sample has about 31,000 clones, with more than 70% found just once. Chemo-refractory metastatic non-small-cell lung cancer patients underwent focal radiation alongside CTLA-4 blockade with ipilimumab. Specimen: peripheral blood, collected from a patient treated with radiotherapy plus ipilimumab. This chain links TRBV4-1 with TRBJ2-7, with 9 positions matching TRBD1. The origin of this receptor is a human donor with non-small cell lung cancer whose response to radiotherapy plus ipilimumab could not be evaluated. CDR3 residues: CASSPHSGDRVNEQYF. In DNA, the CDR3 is TGCGCCAGCAGCCCCCACTCGGGGGACAGGGTCAACGAGCAGTACTTC.